The sequence of this T cell receptor (beta chain) was determined in a study of blood T cell repertoires in COVID-19. TCRdb's table, derived via immunoSEQ multiplex PCR, lists solely in-frame clones and lacks some. The sample shows tens of thousands of clones, approximately 79% of them seen only once. The CDR3 loop spans 16 amino acids. Losses at the gene ends were 4 bases for V and 2 bases for J; bases not matched to a gene: 7. Germline V lookup: CDR1 SGHRS, CDR2 YFSETQ. This sequence was found in a man between 60 and 75 years old with active or convalescent COVID-19. Sequenced input: peripheral blood. The chain employs TRBV5-1 and TRBJ2-5; TRBD2 agrees at 11 bases. The CDR3 sequence is CASSGSSGGNQETQYF. The CDR3 DNA is TGCGCCAGCAGCGGATCTAGCGGGGGGAATCAAGAGACCCAGTACTTC.